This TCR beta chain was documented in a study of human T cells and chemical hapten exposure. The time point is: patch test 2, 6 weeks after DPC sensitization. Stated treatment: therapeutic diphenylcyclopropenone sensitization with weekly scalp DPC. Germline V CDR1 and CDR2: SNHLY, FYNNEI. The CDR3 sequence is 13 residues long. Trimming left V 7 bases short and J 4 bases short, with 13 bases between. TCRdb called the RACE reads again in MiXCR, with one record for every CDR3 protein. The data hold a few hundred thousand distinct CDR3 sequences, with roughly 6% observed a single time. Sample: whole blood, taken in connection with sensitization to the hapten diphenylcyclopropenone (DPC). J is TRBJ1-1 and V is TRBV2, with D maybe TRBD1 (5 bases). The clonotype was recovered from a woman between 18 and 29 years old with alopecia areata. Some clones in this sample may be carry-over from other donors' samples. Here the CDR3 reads CASKDSEGTEAFF. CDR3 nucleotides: TGTGCCAGCAAAGACAGCGAGGGCACTGAAGCTTTCTTT.